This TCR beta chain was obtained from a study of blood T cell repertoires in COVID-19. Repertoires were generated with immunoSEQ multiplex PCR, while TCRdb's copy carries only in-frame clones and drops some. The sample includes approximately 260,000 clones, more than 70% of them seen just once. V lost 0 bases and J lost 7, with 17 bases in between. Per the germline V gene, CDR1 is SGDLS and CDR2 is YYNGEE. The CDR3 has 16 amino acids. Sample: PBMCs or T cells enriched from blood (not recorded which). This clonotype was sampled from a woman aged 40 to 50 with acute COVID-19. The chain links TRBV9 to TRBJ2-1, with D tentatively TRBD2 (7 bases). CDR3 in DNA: TGTGCCAGCAGCGTAGGAGGGGGGGCCTTAAGTAATGAGCAGTTCTTC. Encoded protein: CASSVGGGALSNEQFF.